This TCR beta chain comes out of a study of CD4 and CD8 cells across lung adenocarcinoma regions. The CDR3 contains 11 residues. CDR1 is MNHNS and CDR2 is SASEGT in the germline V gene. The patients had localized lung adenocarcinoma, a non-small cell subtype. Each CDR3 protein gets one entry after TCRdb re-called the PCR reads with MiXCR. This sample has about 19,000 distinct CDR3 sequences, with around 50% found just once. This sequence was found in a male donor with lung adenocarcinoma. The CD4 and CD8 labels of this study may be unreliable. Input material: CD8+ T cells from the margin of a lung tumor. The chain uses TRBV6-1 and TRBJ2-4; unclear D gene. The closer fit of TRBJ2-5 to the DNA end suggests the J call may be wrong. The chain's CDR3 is CASGDKETQYF. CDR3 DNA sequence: TGTGCCAGCGGAGACAAAGAGACCCAGTACTTC.